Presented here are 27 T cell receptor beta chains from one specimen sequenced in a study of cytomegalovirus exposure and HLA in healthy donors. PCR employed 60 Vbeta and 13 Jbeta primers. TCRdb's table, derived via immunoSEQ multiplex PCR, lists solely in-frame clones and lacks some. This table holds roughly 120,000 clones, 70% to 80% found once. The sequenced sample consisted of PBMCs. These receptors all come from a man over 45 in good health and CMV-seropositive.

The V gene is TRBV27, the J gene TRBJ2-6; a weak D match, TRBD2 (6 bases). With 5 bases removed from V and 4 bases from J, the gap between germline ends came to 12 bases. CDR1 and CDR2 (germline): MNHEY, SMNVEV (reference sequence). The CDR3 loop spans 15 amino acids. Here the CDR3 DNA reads TGTGCCAGCAGTCCGTGGGACTCCGGGGCCAACGTCCTGACTTTC. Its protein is CASSPWDSGANVLTF. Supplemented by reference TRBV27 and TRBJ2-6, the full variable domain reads EAQVTQNPRYLITVTGKKLTVTCSQNMNHEYMSWYRQDPGLGLRQIYYSMNVEVTDKGDVPEGYKVSRKEKRNFPLILESPSPNQTSLYFCASSPWDSGANVLTFGAGSRLTVL.

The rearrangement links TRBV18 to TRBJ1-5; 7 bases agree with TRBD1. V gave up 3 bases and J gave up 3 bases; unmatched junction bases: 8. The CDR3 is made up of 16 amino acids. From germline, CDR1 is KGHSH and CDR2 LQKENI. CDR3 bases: TGTGCCAGCTCACCGGAAGCAGGGACAGTCAATCAGCCCCAGCATTTT. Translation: CASSPEAGTVNQPQHF. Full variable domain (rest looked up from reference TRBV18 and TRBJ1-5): NAGVMQNPRHLVRRRGQEARLRCSPMKGHSHVYWYRQLPEEGLKFMVYLQKENIIDESGMPKERFSAEFPKEGPSILRIQQVVRGDSAAYFCASSPEAGTVNQPQHFGDGTRLSIL.

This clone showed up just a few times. The CDR3 is CASREGRTEAFF. CDR3 nucleotide sequence: TGTGCCAGCAGAGAGGGAAGGACTGAAGCTTTCTTT. The V and J genes are TRBV28 and TRBJ1-1; no firm D call. The germline V and J ends were trimmed by 6 bases and 5 bases, with 10 bases remaining between them. This CDR3 is 12 amino acids long. The V gene's germline CDR1 is MDHEN and CDR2 SYDVKM. The variable domain in full, with the rest retrieved from reference TRBV28 and TRBJ1-1, is DVKVTQSSRYLVKRTGEKVFLECVQDMDHENMFWYRQDPGLGLRLIYFSYDVKMKEKGDIPEGYSVSREKKERFSLILESASTNQTSMYLCASREGRTEAFFGQGTRLTVV.

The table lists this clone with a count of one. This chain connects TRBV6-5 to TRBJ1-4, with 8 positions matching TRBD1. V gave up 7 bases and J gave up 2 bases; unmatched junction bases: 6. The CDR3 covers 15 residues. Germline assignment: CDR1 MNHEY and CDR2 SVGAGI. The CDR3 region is CASIRQGWTNEKLFF. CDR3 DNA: TGTGCCAGCATTCGACAGGGGTGGACTAATGAAAAACTGTTTTTT.

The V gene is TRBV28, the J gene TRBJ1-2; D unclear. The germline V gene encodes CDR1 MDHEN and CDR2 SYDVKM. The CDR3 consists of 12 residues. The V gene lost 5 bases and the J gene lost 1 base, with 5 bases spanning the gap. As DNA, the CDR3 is TGTGCCAGCAGTCCTGTTAACTATGGCTACACCTTC. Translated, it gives CASSPVNYGYTF.

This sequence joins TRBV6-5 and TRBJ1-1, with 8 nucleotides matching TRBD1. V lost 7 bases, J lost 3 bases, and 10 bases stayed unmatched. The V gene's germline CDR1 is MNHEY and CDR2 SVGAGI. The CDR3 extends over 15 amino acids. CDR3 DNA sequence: TGTGCCAGCACCTTACTCAGGGGGCGTTACACTGAAGCTTTCTTT. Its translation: CASTLLRGRYTEAFF.

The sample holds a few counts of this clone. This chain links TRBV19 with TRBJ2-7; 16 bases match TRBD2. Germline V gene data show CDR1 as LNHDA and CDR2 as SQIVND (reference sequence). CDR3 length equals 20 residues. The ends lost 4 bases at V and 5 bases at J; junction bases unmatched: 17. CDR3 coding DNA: TGTGCCAGTAGTAGTATCGGCGCCGGGACTAGCGGGAGGGGAAGGAACGAGCAGTACTTC. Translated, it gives CASSSIGAGTSGRGRNEQYF.

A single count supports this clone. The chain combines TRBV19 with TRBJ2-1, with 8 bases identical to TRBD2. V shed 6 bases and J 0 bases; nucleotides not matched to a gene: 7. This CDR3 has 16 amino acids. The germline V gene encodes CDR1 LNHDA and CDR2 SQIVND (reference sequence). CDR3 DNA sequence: TGTGCCAGTAGATCTAGCGGGCCTAGCTCCTACAATGAGCAGTTCTTC. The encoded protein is CASRSSGPSSYNEQFF.

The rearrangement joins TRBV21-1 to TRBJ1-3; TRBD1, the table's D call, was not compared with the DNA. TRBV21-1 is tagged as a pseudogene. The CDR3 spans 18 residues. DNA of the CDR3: TGTGCCAGCAGCAAATCGTTGCTTCAGGGGGCCGCTGGAAACACCATATATTTT. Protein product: CASSKSLLQGAAGNTIYF.

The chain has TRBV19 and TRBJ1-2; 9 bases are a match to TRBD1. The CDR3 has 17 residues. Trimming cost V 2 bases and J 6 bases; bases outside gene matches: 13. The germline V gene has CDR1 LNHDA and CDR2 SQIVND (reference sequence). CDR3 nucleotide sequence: TGTGCCAGTAGTATATTTATGTTTGCAGGACAGGGGAATGGCTACACCTTC. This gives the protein CASSIFMFAGQGNGYTF.

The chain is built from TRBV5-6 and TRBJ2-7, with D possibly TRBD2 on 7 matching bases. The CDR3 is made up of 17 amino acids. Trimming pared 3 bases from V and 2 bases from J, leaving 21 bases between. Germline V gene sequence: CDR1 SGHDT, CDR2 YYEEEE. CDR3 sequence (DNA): TGTGCCAGCAGCTGGTGGGGGGGCGGGAGATCCCCCTACGAGCAGTACTTC. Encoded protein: CASSWWGGGRSPYEQYF.

The CDR3 DNA is TGTGCCAGCAGCTTAGATCAGCGGGGGGGCCCCTACAATGAGCAGTTCTTC. This sequence encodes CASSLDQRGGPYNEQFF. This rearrangement joins TRBV11-2 to TRBJ2-1, with 10 positions matching TRBD2. V gave up 0 bases and J gave up 2 bases; unmatched junction bases: 4. Per the germline V gene, CDR1 is SGHAT and CDR2 is FQNNGV. The CDR3 sequence is 17 residues long.

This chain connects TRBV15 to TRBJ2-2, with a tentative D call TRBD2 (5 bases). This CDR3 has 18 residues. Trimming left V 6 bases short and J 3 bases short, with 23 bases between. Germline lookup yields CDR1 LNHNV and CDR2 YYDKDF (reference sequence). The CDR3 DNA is TGTGCCACCAGTCGCACCCCCCTAGGAGAAGCGGACACCGGGGAGCTGTTTTTT. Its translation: CATSRTPLGEADTGELFF.

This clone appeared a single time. As DNA, the CDR3 is TGTGCCAGCAGCCCGGTTGTTTACGAGCAGTACTTC. Its protein product is CASSPVVYEQYF. The chain recombines TRBV7-8 with TRBJ2-7, with D uncertain. This CDR3 comprises 12 residues. Per germline, CDR1 SGHVS and CDR2 FQNEAQ. The V gene lost 5 bases and the J gene lost 4 bases, with 9 bases spanning the gap. Full variable domain (outside the CDR3, taken from reference TRBV7-8 and TRBJ2-7): GAGVSQSPRYKVAKRGQDVALRCDPISGHVSLFWYQQALGQGPEFLTYFQNEAQLDKSGLPSDRFFAERPEGSVSTLKIQRTQQEDSAVYLCASSPVVYEQYFGPGTRLTVT.

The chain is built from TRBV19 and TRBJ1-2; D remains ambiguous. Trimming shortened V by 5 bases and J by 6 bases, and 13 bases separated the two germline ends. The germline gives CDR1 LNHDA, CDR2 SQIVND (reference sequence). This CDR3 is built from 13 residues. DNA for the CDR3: TGTGCCAGTAGTCTCGACTTCCCCAATGGCTACACCTTC. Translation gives CASSLDFPNGYTF.

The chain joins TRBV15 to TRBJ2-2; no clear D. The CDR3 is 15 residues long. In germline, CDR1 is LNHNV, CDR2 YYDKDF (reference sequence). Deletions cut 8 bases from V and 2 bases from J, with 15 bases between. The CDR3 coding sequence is TGTGCCACCGCCAGTTTCGCCCCAAACACCGGGGAGCTGTTTTTT. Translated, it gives CATASFAPNTGELFF. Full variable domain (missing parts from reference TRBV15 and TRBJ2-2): DAMVIQNPRYQVTQFGKPVTLSCSQTLNHNVMYWYQQKSSQAPKLLFHYYDKDFNNEADTPDNFQSRRPNTSFCFLDIRSPGLGDTAMYLCATASFAPNTGELFFGEGSRLTVL.

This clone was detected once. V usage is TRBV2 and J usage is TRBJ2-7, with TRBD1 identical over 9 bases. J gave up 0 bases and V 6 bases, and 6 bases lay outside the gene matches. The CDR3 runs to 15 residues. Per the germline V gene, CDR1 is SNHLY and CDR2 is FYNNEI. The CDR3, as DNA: TGTGCCAGCAGGGCCGACAGGGGGGGCTCCTACGAGCAGTACTTC. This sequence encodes CASRADRGGSYEQYF.

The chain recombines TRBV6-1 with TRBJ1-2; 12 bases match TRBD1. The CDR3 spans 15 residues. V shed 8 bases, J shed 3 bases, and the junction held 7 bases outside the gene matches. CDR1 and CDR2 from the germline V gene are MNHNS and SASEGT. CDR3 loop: CASWGQGASHYGYTF. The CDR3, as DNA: TGTGCCAGCTGGGGACAGGGGGCATCTCACTATGGCTACACCTTC.

Here the CDR3 DNA reads TGCGCCAGCAGCTTACAGGGCCCTAGCACAGATACGCAGTATTTT. This encodes CASSLQGPSTDTQYF. The chain links TRBV5-1 to TRBJ2-3; TRBD1 might be the D (6 bases). V gave up 2 bases and J gave up 0 bases, with 10 bases separating them. This CDR3 comprises 15 residues. Germline lookup yields CDR1 SGHRS and CDR2 YFSETQ.

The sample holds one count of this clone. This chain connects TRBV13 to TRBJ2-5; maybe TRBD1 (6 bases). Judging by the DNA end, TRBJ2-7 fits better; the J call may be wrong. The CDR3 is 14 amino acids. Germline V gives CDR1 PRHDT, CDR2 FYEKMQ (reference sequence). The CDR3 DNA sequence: TGTGCCAGCAGCCCCCGGGCAGGGGATTACGAGCAGTACTTC. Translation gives CASSPRAGDYEQYF.

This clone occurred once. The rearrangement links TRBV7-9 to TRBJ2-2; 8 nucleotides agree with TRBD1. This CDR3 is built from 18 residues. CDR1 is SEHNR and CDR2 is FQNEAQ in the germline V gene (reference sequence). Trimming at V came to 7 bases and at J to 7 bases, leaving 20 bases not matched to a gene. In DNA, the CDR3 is TGTGCCAGCACCCATCGGCGGGACAGGAGTAAGAAGGTCGGGGAGCTGTTTTTT. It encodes CASTHRRDRSKKVGELFF.

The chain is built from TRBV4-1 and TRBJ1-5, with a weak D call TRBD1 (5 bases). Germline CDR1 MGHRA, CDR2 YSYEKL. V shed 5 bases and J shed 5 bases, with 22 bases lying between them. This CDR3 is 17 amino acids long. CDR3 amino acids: CASSGPGTGRGDQPQHF. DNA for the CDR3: TGCGCCAGCAGCGGACCCGGGACGGGACGGGGGGATCAGCCCCAGCATTTT.

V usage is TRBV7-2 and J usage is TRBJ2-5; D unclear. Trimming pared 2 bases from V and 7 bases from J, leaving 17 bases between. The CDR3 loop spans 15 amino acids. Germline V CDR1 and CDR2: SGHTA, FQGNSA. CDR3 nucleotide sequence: TGTGCCAGCAGCTTATCTGGTTCAGCCCTAGGGACCCAGTACTTC. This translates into CASSLSGSALGTQYF.

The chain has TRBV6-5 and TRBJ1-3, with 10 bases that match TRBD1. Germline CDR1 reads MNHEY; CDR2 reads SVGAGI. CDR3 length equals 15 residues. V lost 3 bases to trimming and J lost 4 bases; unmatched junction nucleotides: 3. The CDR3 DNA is TGTGCCAGCAGTTATGACAGGGGGCACGGAAACACCATATATTTT. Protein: CASSYDRGHGNTIYF.

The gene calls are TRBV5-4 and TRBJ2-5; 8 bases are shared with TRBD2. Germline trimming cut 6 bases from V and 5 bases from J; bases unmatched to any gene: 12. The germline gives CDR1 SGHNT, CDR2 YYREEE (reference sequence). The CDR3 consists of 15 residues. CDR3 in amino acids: CASTIGGGVGETQYF. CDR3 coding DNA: TGTGCCAGCACCATCGGGGGGGGCGTGGGCGAGACCCAGTACTTC.

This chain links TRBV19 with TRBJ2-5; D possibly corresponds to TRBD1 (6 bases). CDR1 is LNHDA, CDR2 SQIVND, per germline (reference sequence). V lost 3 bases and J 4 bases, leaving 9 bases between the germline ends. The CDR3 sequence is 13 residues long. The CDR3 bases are TGTGCCAGTAGTATTCAAGGGGGAGAGACCCAGTACTTC. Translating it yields CASSIQGGETQYF.

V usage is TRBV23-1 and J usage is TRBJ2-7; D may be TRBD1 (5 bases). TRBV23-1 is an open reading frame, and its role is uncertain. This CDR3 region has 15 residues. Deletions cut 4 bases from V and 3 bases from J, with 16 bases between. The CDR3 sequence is CASSLTKGEIYEQYF. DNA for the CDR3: TGCGCCAGCAGTCTTACAAAAGGGGAAATCTACGAGCAGTACTTC.